The 29 T cell receptor beta chains below were found in one sample sequenced in a study of T cells in Graves' hyperthyroidism and ophthalmopathy. Researchers amplified the TCR beta CDR3 regions from RNA transcripts. During a first-round RT-PCR of the TCR CDR3, the HTBI primer set was used. MiXCR was run by TCRdb on the multiplex PCR reads, yielding one entry per CDR3 protein. The sample shows 350,000 to 500,000 distinct CDR3 sequences, approximately 14% of them seen only once. Sequencing was carried out using blood. Source of these receptors: a woman younger than 35 with Graves' hyperthyroidism.

This clonotype was found many times. V gene TRBV2 combines with J gene TRBJ1-5; D perhaps matches TRBD1 (6 bases). CDR1 is SNHLY and CDR2 is FYNNEI in the germline V gene. Trimming cost V 4 bases and J 2 bases, with 9 bases left between them. The length of the CDR3 is 14 residues. CDR3 DNA: TGTGCCAGCAGTGGCGCAGGGGGCAATCAGCCCCAGCATTTT. Translation gives CASSGAGGNQPQHF.

This clonotype has ten or more counts. This chain uses TRBV6-2 or TRBV6-3 with TRBJ2-3; unclear D gene. Germline V gene sequence: CDR1 MNHEY, CDR2 SVGEGT. V was clipped by 2 bases and J by 3 bases, with 6 bases between them. CDR3 size: 13 residues. CDR3 loop: CASSYAGTDTQYF. The DNA for the CDR3 is TGTGCCAGCAGTTACGCTGGAACAGATACGCAGTATTTT.

Worth noting for this clonotype: This may be a read error, as it is one base from a much larger clone. The J gene is TRBJ2-7, the V gene TRBV20-1; no clear D gene. The J call may be incorrect, as the DNA end agrees better with TRBJ2-1. Germline values: CDR1 DFQATT, CDR2 SNEGSKA (reference sequence). The CDR3 contains 13 residues. The CDR3 nucleotides are TGCAGTGCTAGGGTCGAGCAGAGCTACGAGCAGTTCTTC. It codes for CSARVEQSYEQFF.

This clonotype was found many times. The CDR3 DNA reads TGTGCCAGCAGCTTAGCCAGGGTGGATCAGCCCCAGCATTTT. Its protein product is CASSLARVDQPQHF. The chain links TRBV7-8 to TRBJ1-5, with D perhaps matching TRBD1 (5 bases). The germline gives CDR1 SGHVS, CDR2 FQNEAQ. CDR3 length: 14 amino acids. V lost 0 bases and J lost 5, with 8 bases in between.

The chain links TRBV18 to TRBJ2-1; D possibly corresponds to TRBD2 (6 bases). Germline-derived CDR1 and CDR2 are KGHSH and LQKENI. Trimming took off 3 bases at V and 1 base at J, with 13 bases between the two ends. CDR3 length: 16 amino acids. CDR3 sequence reads: CASSPGVAASYNEQFF. The CDR3 DNA sequence: TGTGCCAGCTCACCTGGGGTAGCGGCGTCCTACAATGAGCAGTTCTTC.

This clonotype has at least ten counts. The chain uses TRBV20-1 and TRBJ2-2, with TRBD2 identical over 7 bases. CDR3 size: 14 residues. Germline V gives CDR1 DFQATT, CDR2 SNEGSKA (reference sequence). J lost 1 base, V lost 5 bases, and 4 bases had no gene match. Here the CDR3 reads CSARGSRNTGELFF. The CDR3 DNA sequence: TGCAGTGCTCGCGGGAGCCGGAACACCGGGGAGCTGTTTTTT.

This clonotype was picked up many times. This chain joins TRBV11-2 and TRBJ2-1; TRBD1 agrees at 8 bases. The V and J ends lost 5 bases and 5 bases, in that order; junction bases with no gene match: 11. The CDR3 length is 16 residues. Germline CDR1 SGHAT, CDR2 FQNNGV. The CDR3 coding sequence is TGTGCCAGCAGCACGACAATCCGGACAGGGCACAATGAGCAGTTCTTC. This translates into CASSTTIRTGHNEQFF.

This clonotype was seen many times. This rearrangement joins TRBV11-2 to TRBJ2-1; 7 positions agree with TRBD1. The CDR3 totals 15 residues. Germline V lookup: CDR1 SGHAT, CDR2 FQNNGV. The V segment lost 8 bases and the J segment 7 bases; nucleotides outside the gene matches: 14. Written as DNA, the CDR3 is TGTGCCAGCGCCCACTTACAGGGGCGCGGAAATGAGCAGTTCTTC. This codes for CASAHLQGRGNEQFF.

This clonotype appeared many times. The rearrangement links TRBV6-1 to TRBJ2-2; 7 bases map to TRBD1. The CDR3 is made up of 15 amino acids. Germline loops: CDR1 MNHNS, CDR2 SASEGT. The junction had 6 bases not matched to a gene; V was cut back by 8 bases and J by 0 bases. CDR3 nucleotide sequence: TGTGCCAGCGAACGAGGGGGCTCGAACACCGGGGAGCTGTTTTTT. It specifies CASERGGSNTGELFF.

In this sample, this clonotype turned up many times. The V gene is TRBV11-2, the J gene TRBJ1-6; tentative D call: TRBD1 (5 bases). The germline V gene encodes CDR1 SGHAT and CDR2 FQNNGV. The CDR3 has 16 residues. Trimming shortened V by 0 bases and J by 4 bases, and 10 bases separated the two germline ends. CDR3 bases: TGTGCCAGCAGCTTAGACCGGGGGGGATATAATTCACCCCTCCACTTT. It codes for CASSLDRGGYNSPLHF.

This clonotype was observed at least ten times. The chain carries TRBV11-1 and TRBJ1-1; D uncertain. This CDR3 comprises 15 residues. Germline CDR1 SGHAT, CDR2 FQDESV (reference sequence). Between the trimmed V and J ends, which lost 1 base and 0 bases, there was a span of 9 bases. DNA of the CDR3: TGTGCCAGCAGCTTAGGAGGAGCTTTGAACACTGAAGCTTTCTTT. Translation gives CASSLGGALNTEAFF. The full variable domain, rest sourced from reference TRBV11-1 and TRBJ1-1, is EAEVAQSPRYKITEKSQAVAFWCDPISGHATLYWYRQILGQGPELLVQFQDESVVDDSQLPKDRFSAERLKGVDSTLKIQPAELGDSAMYLCASSLGGALNTEAFFGQGTRLTVV.

Ten or more counts support this clonotype. The rearrangement links TRBV6-2 or TRBV6-3 to TRBJ2-1; 9 bases line up with TRBD1. CDR1 MNHEY and CDR2 SVGEGT come from the germline V gene. This CDR3 region has 16 residues. Trimming cost V 0 bases and J 6 bases; bases outside gene matches: 6. CDR3 sequence (DNA): TGTGCCAGCAGTTACTCGGGGACAGGGATATCCAATGAGCAGTTCTTC. Translated: CASSYSGTGISNEQFF.

This clonotype was seen ten or more times. The chain joins TRBV6-1 to TRBJ2-5, with a tentative D call TRBD2 (5 bases). The ends were cut back, 3 bases at V and 5 bases at J, with 7 bases in the middle. The CDR3 contains 12 residues. CDR1 is MNHNS, CDR2 SASEGT, per germline. The CDR3 DNA reads as TGTGCCAGCAGTGACCAGCGGGAGACCCAGTACTTC. This translates into CASSDQRETQYF.

This chain joins TRBV19 and TRBJ1-4; D is uncertain. Germline values: CDR1 LNHDA, CDR2 SQIVND (reference sequence). The CDR3 has 14 amino acids. Between the trimmed V and J ends, which lost 2 bases and 7 bases, there was a span of 11 bases. The CDR3 DNA is TGTGCCAGTAGTATAAAACGAAATGGTGAAAAACTGTTTTTT. Translated, it gives CASSIKRNGEKLFF. The variable domain in full, with the rest retrieved from reference TRBV19 and TRBJ1-4, is DGGITQSPKYLFRKEGQNVTLSCEQNLNHDAMYWYRQDPGQGLRLIYYSQIVNDFQKGDIAEGYSVSREKKESFPLTVTSAQKNPTAFYLCASSIKRNGEKLFFGSGTQLSVL.

V gene TRBV7-6 combines with J gene TRBJ1-1; maybe TRBD1 (6 bases). The CDR3 is 16 amino acids. V was clipped by 1 base and J by 3 bases, with 15 bases between them. Germline CDR1 and CDR2: SGHVS and FNYEAQ. The DNA for the CDR3 is TGTGCCAGCAGCTTAGTGGAGGGGGGGTTGGACACTGAAGCTTTCTTT. Translated, it gives CASSLVEGGLDTEAFF.

This clonotype was counted only a few times. The V call is TRBV6-6, the J call TRBJ1-2, with 7 bases matching TRBD1. CDR1 and CDR2 from the germline V gene are MNHNY and SVGAGI (reference sequence). CDR3 length equals 15 residues. V gave up 1 base and J gave up 7 bases; unmatched junction bases: 9. The CDR3 DNA follows: TGTGCCAGCAGTTACTACGGGACAGACGTCGTTGGCTACACCTTC. Encoded protein: CASSYYGTDVVGYTF.

This clonotype was recorded many times. This chain uses TRBV7-9 with TRBJ2-7, with D perhaps matching TRBD1 (6 bases). Germline loops: CDR1 SEHNR, CDR2 FQNEAQ (reference sequence). Trimming stripped 4 bases from V and 2 bases from J, with 18 bases between. CDR3 length: 16 amino acids. The CDR3 sequence: CASSSTTGSIPYEQYF. The CDR3 nucleotides read TGTGCCAGCAGCTCCACAACAGGGAGCATACCCTACGAGCAGTACTTC. The whole variable domain, filled in from reference TRBV7-9 and TRBJ2-7, reads DTGVSQNPRHKITKRGQNVTFRCDPISEHNRLYWYRQTLGQGPEFLTYFQNEAQLEKSRLLSDRFSAERPKGSFSTLEIQRTEQGDSAMYLCASSSTTGSIPYEQYFGPGTRLTVT.

DNA for the CDR3: TGTGCCCACTCGGGCAACCACGAGCAGTACTTC. It specifies CAHSGNHEQYF. The chain recombines TRBV19 with TRBJ2-7; D unclear. V lost 11 bases, J lost 5 bases, and 13 bases lay in between. CDR3 length equals 11 residues. CDR1 and CDR2 (germline): LNHDA, SQIVND (reference sequence). Full variable domain (outside the CDR3, taken from reference TRBV19 and TRBJ2-7): DGGITQSPKYLFRKEGQNVTLSCEQNLNHDAMYWYRQDPGQGLRLIYYSQIVNDFQKGDIAEGYSVSREKKESFPLTVTSAQKNPTAFYLCAHSGNHEQYFGPGTRLTVT.

This clonotype showed up just a few times. The V and J genes are TRBV10-1 and TRBJ2-7; 9 bases are shared with TRBD2. Germline CDR1 and CDR2: WNHNN and SYGVQD (reference sequence). The V segment lost 3 bases and the J segment 3 bases; nucleotides outside the gene matches: 9. The CDR3 length is 16 residues. The CDR3 DNA reads TGCGCCAGCAGTGATTTAGCGGGGGATCCTGTCTACGAGCAGTACTTC. Its translation is CASSDLAGDPVYEQYF.

This clonotype was seen a few times. CDR3: CASSISVLSRGNEQFF. For the CDR3, the DNA is TGTGCCAGTAGTATATCCGTTTTATCTAGGGGCAATGAGCAGTTCTTC. The chain has TRBV19 and TRBJ2-1, with D possibly matching TRBD1 (5 bases). CDR1 LNHDA and CDR2 SQIVND come from the germline V gene (reference sequence). The CDR3 runs 16 residues. Trimming cost V 2 bases and J 6 bases, with 17 bases left between them.

This clonotype appeared many times. CDR3 in amino acids: CSVALTGETQYF. The DNA for the CDR3 is TGCAGCGTTGCCCTAACGGGAGAGACCCAGTACTTC. V is TRBV29-1 and J is TRBJ2-5; D unresolved. The CDR3 covers 12 residues. Trimming left V 4 bases short and J 4 bases short, with 10 bases between. From germline, CDR1 is SQVTM and CDR2 ANQGSEA.

V and J are TRBV6-2 or TRBV6-3 and TRBJ2-1; D unresolved. CDR3 length: 15 residues. V was clipped by 6 bases and J by 0 bases, with 12 bases between them. CDR1 and CDR2 (germline): MNHEY, SVGEGT. CDR3 in amino acids: CASSPVQSSYNEQFF. The CDR3, as DNA: TGTGCCAGCAGCCCCGTCCAGAGCTCCTACAATGAGCAGTTCTTC.

Many counts were recorded for this clonotype. V and J are TRBV20-1 and TRBJ1-5; 10 nucleotides line up with TRBD1. CDR1 and CDR2 (germline): DFQATT, SNEGSKA (reference sequence). Trimming at V came to 6 bases and at J to 3 bases, leaving 5 bases not matched to a gene. The CDR3 length is 14 residues. CDR3 sequence: CSARTGGYNQPQHF. The DNA for the CDR3 is TGCAGTGCCAGGACAGGGGGATACAATCAGCCCCAGCATTTT.

This clonotype has at least ten counts. The chain employs TRBV7-9 and TRBJ1-4, with no clear D. Germline V gene data show CDR1 as SEHNR and CDR2 as FQNEAQ (reference sequence). V was clipped by 4 bases and J by 8 bases, with 17 bases between them. This CDR3 contains 15 residues. CDR3 loop: CASSYPEGIGEKLFF. The CDR3 nucleotides read TGTGCCAGCAGCTACCCGGAAGGGATTGGAGAAAAACTGTTTTTT. Filled out from reference TRBV7-9 and TRBJ1-4, the complete variable domain reads DTGVSQNPRHKITKRGQNVTFRCDPISEHNRLYWYRQTLGQGPEFLTYFQNEAQLEKSRLLSDRFSAERPKGSFSTLEIQRTEQGDSAMYLCASSYPEGIGEKLFFGSGTQLSVL.

This chain connects TRBV6-6 to TRBJ2-3; D perhaps matches TRBD2 (5 bases). The CDR3 is made up of 16 amino acids. The germline V and J ends were trimmed by 0 bases and 1 base, with 11 bases remaining between them. Looked up from germline, CDR1 is MNHNY and CDR2 is SVGAGI (reference sequence). CDR3 protein: CASSYSSLGGTDTQYF. The CDR3 DNA reads TGTGCCAGCAGTTACTCTAGTCTGGGAGGCACAGATACGCAGTATTTT.

This clonotype was seen at least ten times. The chain links TRBV9 to TRBJ2-1; 8 bases match TRBD2. V was pared by 4 bases and J by 7 bases, with 10 bases of the junction left unmatched. The germline V gene encodes CDR1 SGDLS and CDR2 YYNGEE. The CDR3 sequence is 15 residues long. The CDR3 DNA reads TGTGCCAGCAGCATCGGACTAGCCCCTGGGAATGAGCAGTTCTTC. Its translation is CASSIGLAPGNEQFF.

This clonotype was counted ten times or more. The chain carries TRBV3-1 and TRBJ2-1; 7 bases map to TRBD2. CDR3 size: 16 residues. Germline V gene data show CDR1 as LGHDT and CDR2 as YNNKEL (reference sequence). The V segment lost 1 base and the J segment 4 bases; nucleotides outside the gene matches: 7. CDR3: CASSQVSSGGYNEQFF. The CDR3 DNA follows: TGTGCCAGCAGCCAAGTGTCTAGCGGAGGGTACAATGAGCAGTTCTTC.

This clonotype was seen repeatedly, ten times or more. The V call is TRBV11-1, the J call TRBJ1-2; 8 nucleotides align to TRBD1. CDR1 SGHAT and CDR2 FQDESV come from the germline V gene (reference sequence). CDR3 length equals 14 residues. Trimming cost V 3 bases and J 8 bases; bases outside gene matches: 8. CDR3 sequence reads: CASSFDGQGWGYTF. In nucleotides, the CDR3 is TGTGCCAGCAGCTTCGACGGACAGGGATGGGGCTACACCTTC. Full variable domain (remainder filled in from reference TRBV11-1 and TRBJ1-2): EAEVAQSPRYKITEKSQAVAFWCDPISGHATLYWYRQILGQGPELLVQFQDESVVDDSQLPKDRFSAERLKGVDSTLKIQPAELGDSAMYLCASSFDGQGWGYTFGSGTRLTVV.

The chain recombines TRBV12-3 or TRBV12-4 with TRBJ2-5; 12 bases fit TRBD2. The V gene end was trimmed by 4 bases and the J gene end by 2 bases; junction bases not matched to a gene: 8. The CDR3 consists of 17 residues. DNA of the CDR3: TGTGCCAGCAGTTCCCTAGGACTAGCGGGGCTACAAGAGACCCAGTACTTC. It translates to CASSSLGLAGLQETQYF.